This T cell receptor beta chain appears in the sequencing data of a study of blood T cells in healthy people across ages. General observations from the study: Across the age range, TCR beta diversity per million T cells fell in a roughly linear way.

A J-beta primer mix and a sample-barcoded 5' primer were used in a second PCR of roughly 6 to 11 cycles. Using its own MiXCR run on the 5' RACE reads, TCRdb lists one record per CDR3 protein. The data show about 720,000 distinct CDR3 sequences, about 20% seen once. Individuals who donated were healthy Caucasians from Russia aged about 6 to 100. Each sample used at least 6 million PBMCs. With regard to this clonotype: What it recognizes is unknown.

V shed 6 bases and J shed 4 bases, with 15 bases lying between them. The CDR3 covers 14 residues. The TCR originated in a man aged 70-80 years in good health. This chain joins TRBV12-3 or TRBV12-4 and TRBJ2-5, with D maybe TRBD2 (6 bases). Sequenced sample: blood. The CDR3 DNA reads as TGTGCCAGCAGCTCGACTAGAAACGGAGAGACCCAGTACTTC. It yields the protein CASSSTRNGETQYF.